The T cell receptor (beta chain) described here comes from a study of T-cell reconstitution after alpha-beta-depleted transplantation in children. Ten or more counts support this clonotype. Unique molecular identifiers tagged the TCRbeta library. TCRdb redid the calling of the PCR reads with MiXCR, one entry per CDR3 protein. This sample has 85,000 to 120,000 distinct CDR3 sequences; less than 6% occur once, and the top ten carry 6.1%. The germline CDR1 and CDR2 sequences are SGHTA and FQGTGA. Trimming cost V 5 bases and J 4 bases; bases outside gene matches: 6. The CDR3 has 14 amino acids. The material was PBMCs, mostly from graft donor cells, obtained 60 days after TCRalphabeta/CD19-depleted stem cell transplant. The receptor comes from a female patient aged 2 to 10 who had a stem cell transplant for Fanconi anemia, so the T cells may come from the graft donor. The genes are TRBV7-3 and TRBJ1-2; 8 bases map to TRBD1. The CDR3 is CASSPGGAGYGYTF. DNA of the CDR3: TGTGCCAGCAGCCCAGGGGGCGCCGGCTATGGCTACACCTTC.